This is a list of T cell receptor beta chains from one sample in a study of OX40 agonist ivuxolimab in advanced cancers. Profiled with immunoSEQ multiplex PCR; TCRdb holds only in-frame clones, not every one. In the table there are 30,000 to 35,000 clones, about 82% of which are singletons. The sequencing here drew on CD4+ or CD8+ T cells sorted from blood, taken in a trial of the OX40 agonist ivuxolimab. Receptors were obtained from an adult with an advanced solid tumor such as melanoma, head and neck, liver or kidney cancer. The CDR3 runs from the conserved cysteine through the conserved F or W. The D gene is left open where the match is weak. A row's size may be missing; if present it is once, few, many or a size class.

CDR3aa: CASSEYLATNEKLFF
CDR3nt: TGTGCCAGCAGTGAATACTTGGCAACTAATGAAAAACTGTTTTTT
v_gene: TRBV2
abundance: .
d_gene: .
j_gene: TRBJ1-4

CDR3aa: CASSSRVAGFQETQYF
CDR3nt: TGTGCCAGCAGTTCCCGGGTAGCGGGGTTCCAAGAGACCCAGTACTTC
v_gene: TRBV27
abundance: .
d_gene: TRBD2
j_gene: TRBJ2-5

CDR3aa: CASSLIGNNEQFF
CDR3nt: TGTGCCAGCAGCTTAATAGGAAACAATGAGCAGTTCTTC
v_gene: TRBV7-9
abundance: .
d_gene: .
j_gene: TRBJ2-1

CDR3aa: CASSPAVVAGGVGELFF
CDR3nt: TGTGCCAGCAGCCCCGCGGTAGTAGCGGGAGGAGTCGGGGAGCTGTTTTTT
v_gene: TRBV7-9
abundance: .
d_gene: TRBD2
j_gene: TRBJ2-2

CDR3aa: CATNGVSYEQYF
CDR3nt: TGTGCCACCAACGGGGTGTCCTACGAGCAGTACTTC
v_gene: TRBV10-3
abundance: .
d_gene: .
j_gene: TRBJ2-7

CDR3aa: CASSSASVDYNEQFF
CDR3nt: TGTGCCAGCAGCTCGGCGTCAGTAGATTACAATGAGCAGTTCTTC
v_gene: TRBV7-8
abundance: .
d_gene: .
j_gene: TRBJ2-1

CDR3aa: CASSWGTGEFNEKLFF
CDR3nt: TGTGCCAGCAGCTGGGGGACAGGGGAATTTAATGAAAAACTGTTTTTT
v_gene: TRBV5-8
abundance: few
d_gene: TRBD1
j_gene: TRBJ1-4

CDR3aa: CAWSVGKGGYTF
CDR3nt: TGTGCCTGGAGTGTAGGGAAAGGTGGCTACACCTTC
v_gene: TRBV30
abundance: few
d_gene: .
j_gene: TRBJ1-2

CDR3aa: CASSETQGAETQYF
CDR3nt: TGTGCCAGCAGTGAAACACAGGGGGCAGAGACCCAGTACTTC
v_gene: TRBV9
abundance: .
d_gene: TRBD1
j_gene: TRBJ2-5

CDR3aa: CARSGRGYEKLFF
CDR3nt: TGTGCCAGGTCGGGCAGGGGATATGAAAAACTGTTTTTT
v_gene: TRBV28
abundance: .
d_gene: .
j_gene: TRBJ1-4

CDR3aa: CASSFTGQHSYEQYF
CDR3nt: TGTGCCAGCAGTTTTACAGGGCAGCACTCCTACGAGCAGTACTTC
v_gene: TRBV27
abundance: .
d_gene: .
j_gene: TRBJ2-7

CDR3aa: CASSVYGGGTDTQYF
CDR3nt: TGTGCCAGCAGCGTATATGGGGGCGGCACAGATACGCAGTATTTT
v_gene: TRBV9
abundance: .
d_gene: .
j_gene: TRBJ2-3

CDR3aa: CSVDAGGTEAFF
CDR3nt: TGCAGCGTTGACGCAGGGGGGACTGAAGCTTTCTTT
v_gene: TRBV29-1
abundance: .
d_gene: TRBD1
j_gene: TRBJ1-1

CDR3aa: CASSFSGTNYGYTF
CDR3nt: TGTGCCAGCAGTTTTTCGGGGACTAACTATGGCTACACCTTC
v_gene: TRBV27
abundance: .
d_gene: .
j_gene: TRBJ1-2

CDR3aa: CASSLGQGYGYTF
CDR3nt: TGTGCCAGCAGCTTGGGACAGGGCTATGGCTACACCTTC
v_gene: TRBV27
abundance: .
d_gene: TRBD1
j_gene: TRBJ1-2

CDR3aa: CASSPLVAGGVYNEQFF
CDR3nt: TGTGCCAGCAGCCCCCTGGTGGCGGGAGGGGTCTACAATGAGCAGTTCTTC
v_gene: TRBV7-3
abundance: .
d_gene: TRBD2
j_gene: TRBJ2-1

CDR3aa: CASSLAGDGQPQHF
CDR3nt: TGTGCCAGCAGCTTGGCCGGGGACGGTCAGCCCCAGCATTTT
v_gene: TRBV11-1
abundance: .
d_gene: .
j_gene: TRBJ1-5

CDR3aa: CASSQETGSNYGYTF
CDR3nt: TGTGCCAGCAGCCAAGAGACAGGGAGTAACTATGGCTACACCTTC
v_gene: TRBV4-2
abundance: .
d_gene: TRBD1
j_gene: TRBJ1-2

CDR3aa: CASSPPGSGSDTQYF
CDR3nt: TGTGCCAGCAGCCCTCCCGGGTCCGGGTCAGATACGCAGTATTTT
v_gene: TRBV11-2
abundance: .
d_gene: .
j_gene: TRBJ2-3

CDR3aa: CASQGGGLGNEQFF
CDR3nt: TGTGCCAGCCAGGGGGGTGGGTTGGGCAATGAGCAGTTCTTC
v_gene: TRBV2
abundance: .
d_gene: .
j_gene: TRBJ2-1

CDR3aa: CASSLDTGELFF
CDR3nt: TGTGCCAGCAGCTTGGACACCGGGGAGCTGTTTTTT
v_gene: TRBV5-4
abundance: .
d_gene: .
j_gene: TRBJ2-2

CDR3aa: CASSLPEVGSYNSPLHF
CDR3nt: TGCGCCAGCAGCCTACCGGAGGTTGGGTCCTATAATTCACCCCTCCACTTT
v_gene: TRBV4-1
abundance: .
d_gene: .
j_gene: TRBJ1-6

CDR3aa: CASSPQNVEQFF
CDR3nt: TGTGCCAGCAGTCCCCAAAATGTGGAGCAGTTCTTC
v_gene: TRBV28
abundance: .
d_gene: .
j_gene: TRBJ2-1

CDR3aa: CASSSVHEQYF
CDR3nt: TGTGCCAGCAGCTCGGTGCACGAGCAGTACTTC
v_gene: TRBV5-4
abundance: few
d_gene: .
j_gene: TRBJ2-7

CDR3aa: CASSPGTTYEQYF
CDR3nt: TGTGCCAGCAGCCCAGGAACCACCTACGAGCAGTACTTC
v_gene: TRBV4-2
abundance: few
d_gene: .
j_gene: TRBJ2-7

CDR3aa: CASTPRPGDDTGELFF
CDR3nt: TGTGCCAGCACCCCCCGGCCAGGGGACGACACCGGGGAGCTGTTTTTT
v_gene: TRBV6-4
abundance: .
d_gene: .
j_gene: TRBJ2-2

CDR3aa: CASSLPEDGTSGHYNEQFF
CDR3nt: TGTGCCAGCAGTTTACCCGAGGACGGGACTAGCGGGCACTACAATGAGCAGTTCTTC
v_gene: TRBV28
abundance: .
d_gene: TRBD2
j_gene: TRBJ2-1

CDR3aa: CASSDGPLTQYF
CDR3nt: TGTGCCAGCTCAGACGGGCCTCTGACCCAGTACTTC
v_gene: TRBV18
abundance: few
d_gene: .
j_gene: TRBJ2-5

CDR3aa: CASSTPSALAGGQWETQYF
CDR3nt: TGTGCCAGTAGTACCCCGTCAGCCCTAGCGGGAGGGCAGTGGGAGACCCAGTACTTC
v_gene: TRBV19
abundance: .
d_gene: TRBD2
j_gene: TRBJ2-5

CDR3aa: CASRRGLAGGKDTQYF
CDR3nt: TGTGCCAGCAGACGGGGACTAGCGGGAGGGAAAGATACGCAGTATTTT
v_gene: TRBV27
abundance: once
d_gene: TRBD2
j_gene: TRBJ2-3

CDR3aa: CASSSGTDGEKLFF
CDR3nt: TGTGCCAGCAGCTCCGGGACAGACGGGGAAAAACTGTTTTTT
v_gene: TRBV13
abundance: few
d_gene: TRBD1
j_gene: TRBJ1-4

CDR3aa: CASSMSGFSYEQYF
CDR3nt: TGTGCCAGTAGTATGAGCGGGTTTTCCTACGAGCAGTACTTC
v_gene: TRBV19
abundance: .
d_gene: .
j_gene: TRBJ2-7

CDR3aa: CASSATSDSDTQYF
CDR3nt: TGTGCCAGCAGTGCGACTAGCGATTCAGATACGCAGTATTTT
v_gene: TRBV6-4
abundance: few
d_gene: TRBD2
j_gene: TRBJ2-3